The T cell receptor beta chain described here comes from a study of T cell responses to AZD1222 COVID-19 vaccine. As regards this clone: Its antigen is currently unknown.

Overall study findings and caveats: It was only after the peak T cell response that any repertoires were sampled.

This CDR3 is built from 16 residues. J lost 0 bases, V lost 3 bases, and 6 bases had no gene match. Germline CDR1 reads KGHSH; CDR2 reads LQKENI. Only in-frame clones appear in the TCRdb table, and some are missing; sequencing was by immunoSEQ multiplex PCR. The sample consists of 98,000 or so clones, 89% of them appearing once. This receptor was identified in an adult in good health. The sample consisted of peripheral blood, taken on day 0 of MenACWY control vaccination. The chain has TRBV18 and TRBJ1-1, with 8 positions matching TRBD1. CDR3 residues: CASSPIDRGMNTEAFF. The CDR3 DNA follows: TGTGCCAGCTCACCTATAGACAGGGGAATGAACACTGAAGCTTTCTTT.